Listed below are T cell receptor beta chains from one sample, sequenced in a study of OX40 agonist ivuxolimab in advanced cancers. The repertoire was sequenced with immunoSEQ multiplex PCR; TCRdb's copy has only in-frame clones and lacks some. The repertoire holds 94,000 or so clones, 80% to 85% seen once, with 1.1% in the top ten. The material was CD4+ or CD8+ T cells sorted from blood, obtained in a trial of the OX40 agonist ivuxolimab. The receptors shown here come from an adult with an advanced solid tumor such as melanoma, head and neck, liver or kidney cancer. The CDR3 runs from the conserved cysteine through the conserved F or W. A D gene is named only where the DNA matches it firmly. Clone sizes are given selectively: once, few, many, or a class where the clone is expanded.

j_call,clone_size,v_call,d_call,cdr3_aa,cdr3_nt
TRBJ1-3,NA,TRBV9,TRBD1,CASSVFTGGSGNTIYF,TGTGCCAGCAGCGTGTTTACAGGGGGCTCTGGAAACACCATATATTTT
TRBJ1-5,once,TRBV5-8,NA,CASSQNGRRSQPQHF,TGTGCCAGCAGCCAGAACGGACGGAGGAGTCAGCCCCAGCATTTT
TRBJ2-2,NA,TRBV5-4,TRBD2,CASSSGGVNTGELFF,TGTGCCAGCAGCTCGGGAGGGGTGAACACCGGGGAGCTGTTTTTT
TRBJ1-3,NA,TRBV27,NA,CASSLTGRAGNTIYF,TGTGCCAGCAGTTTAACGGGGAGAGCTGGAAACACCATATATTTT
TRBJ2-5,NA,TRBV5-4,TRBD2,CASSYSQTSGETQYF,TGTGCCAGCAGCTATTCTCAAACTAGCGGTGAGACCCAGTACTTC
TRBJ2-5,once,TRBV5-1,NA,CASSFPGGGQETQYF,TGCGCCAGCAGCTTCCCCGGAGGAGGACAAGAGACCCAGTACTTC
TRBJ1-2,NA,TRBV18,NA,CASSGDPEYGYTF,TGTGCCAGCTCAGGGGACCCCGAGTATGGCTACACCTTC
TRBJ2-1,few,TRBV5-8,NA,CASSIRDHNEQFF,TGTGCCAGCAGCATCCGGGACCACAATGAGCAGTTCTTC
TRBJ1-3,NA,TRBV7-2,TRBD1,CASRERQGGGNTIYF,TGTGCCAGCAGAGAGAGACAGGGGGGAGGAAACACCATATATTTT
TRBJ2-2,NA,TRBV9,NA,CASSRAGTNTGELFF,TGTGCCAGCAGCCGGGCGGGGACAAACACCGGGGAGCTGTTTTTT
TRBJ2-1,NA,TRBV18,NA,CASSVTRGYNEQFF,TGTGCCAGCTCAGTGACTCGTGGCTACAATGAGCAGTTCTTC
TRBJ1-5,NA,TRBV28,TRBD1,CASRGGTGDQPQHF,TGTGCCAGCAGGGGGGGGACAGGGGATCAGCCCCAGCATTTT
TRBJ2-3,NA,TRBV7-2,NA,CASSLDSNRITDTQYF,TGTGCCAGCAGCTTAGACTCGAACAGAATCACAGATACGCAGTATTTT
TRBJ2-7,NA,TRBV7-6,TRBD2,CASSLEAGGINEQYF,TGTGCCAGCAGCTTAGAGGCGGGGGGGATCAACGAGCAGTACTTC
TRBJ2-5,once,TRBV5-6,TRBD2,CASSLPAGGQETQYF,TGTGCCAGCAGCCTCCCAGCGGGGGGGCAAGAGACCCAGTACTTC
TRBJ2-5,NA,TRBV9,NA,CASSRGAAQQETQYF,TGTGCCAGCAGCCGGGGGGCCGCCCAACAAGAGACCCAGTACTTC
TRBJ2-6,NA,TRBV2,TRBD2,CARAGDSGANVLTF,TGTGCCCGAGCGGGGGACTCTGGGGCCAACGTCCTGACTTTC
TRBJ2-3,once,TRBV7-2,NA,CASSPADTQYF,TGTGCCAGCAGCCCCGCAGATACGCAGTATTTT
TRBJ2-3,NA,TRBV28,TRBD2,CASTVSRTSGRDTQYF,TGTGCCAGCACCGTCAGTCGGACTAGCGGGAGGGATACGCAGTATTTT
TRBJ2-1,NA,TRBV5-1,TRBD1,CASSFSGTGSGNNEQFF,TGCGCCAGCAGCTTTTCCGGGACAGGGTCTGGGAACAATGAGCAGTTCTTC
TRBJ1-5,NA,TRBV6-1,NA,CASTPWRDSNQPQHF,TGTGCCAGCACCCCATGGAGGGATAGCAATCAGCCCCAGCATTTT
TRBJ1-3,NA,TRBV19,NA,CASSEARQNSGNTIYF,TGTGCCAGTAGTGAGGCGCGGCAGAACTCTGGAAACACCATATATTTT
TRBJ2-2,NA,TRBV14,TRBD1,CASQGQGNTGELFF,TGTGCCAGCCAGGGACAGGGCAACACCGGGGAGCTGTTTTTT
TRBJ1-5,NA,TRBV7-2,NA,CASSLVWAENQPQHF,TGTGCCAGCAGCTTAGTATGGGCAGAGAATCAGCCCCAGCATTTT
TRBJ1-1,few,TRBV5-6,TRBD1,CASSLWTLDRDTEAFF,TGTGCCAGCAGCTTATGGACCCTTGACAGGGACACTGAAGCTTTCTTT
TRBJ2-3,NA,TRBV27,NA,CASSARQVPDTQYF,TGTGCCAGCAGTGCCAGACAGGTTCCAGATACGCAGTATTTT
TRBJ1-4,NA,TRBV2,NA,CASSEETEKLFF,TGTGCCAGCAGTGAAGAGACAGAAAAACTGTTTTTT
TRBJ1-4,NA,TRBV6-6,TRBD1,CASSYSTGAGEKLFF,TGTGCCAGCAGTTATTCGACAGGGGCGGGTGAAAAACTGTTTTTT
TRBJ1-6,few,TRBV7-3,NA,CASSQTPDSPLHF,TGTGCCAGCAGCCAAACGCCGGATTCACCCCTCCACTTT
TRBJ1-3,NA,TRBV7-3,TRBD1,CASSPDRGDTIYF,TGTGCCAGCAGCCCCGACAGGGGGGACACCATATATTTT
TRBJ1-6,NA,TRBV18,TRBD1,CASATGNASPLHF,TGTGCCAGCGCGACAGGGAACGCTTCACCCCTCCACTTT
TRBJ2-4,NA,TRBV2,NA,CASSDLGLAKNIQYF,TGTGCCAGCAGTGATTTGGGGCTAGCCAAAAACATTCAGTACTTC
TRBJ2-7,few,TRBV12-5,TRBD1,CASGFDRGEQYF,TGTGCTAGTGGTTTCGACAGGGGCGAGCAGTACTTC
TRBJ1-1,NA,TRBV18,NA,CASSPGTANTEAFF,TGTGCCAGCTCACCTGGCACAGCGAACACTGAAGCTTTCTTT
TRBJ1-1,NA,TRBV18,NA,CASSPRENEAFF,TGTGCCAGCTCCCCGAGAGAAAACGAAGCTTTCTTT
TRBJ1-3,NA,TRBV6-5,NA,CASRGLDSGNTIYF,TGTGCCAGCAGGGGCTTAGACTCTGGAAACACCATATATTTT
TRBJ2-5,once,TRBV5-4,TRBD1,CASSPDLTGGRKTQYF,TGTGCCAGCAGCCCGGACCTTACAGGGGGTAGGAAGACCCAGTACTTC
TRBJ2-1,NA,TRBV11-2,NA,CASSFDPEQFF,TGTGCCAGCAGCTTTGATCCTGAGCAGTTCTTC
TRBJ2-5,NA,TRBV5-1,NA,CASSMTGEREETQYF,TGCGCCAGCAGCATGACCGGTGAGCGAGAGGAGACCCAGTACTTC
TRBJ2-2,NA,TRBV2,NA,CASSEINTGELFF,TGTGCCAGCAGTGAAATAAACACCGGGGAGCTGTTTTTT
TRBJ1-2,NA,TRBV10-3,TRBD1,CATRGQGDYGYTF,TGTGCCACCAGGGGACAGGGAGACTATGGCTACACCTTC
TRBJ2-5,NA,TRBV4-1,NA,CASSQARRETQYF,TGCGCCAGCAGCCAAGCCAGGCGGGAGACCCAGTACTTC
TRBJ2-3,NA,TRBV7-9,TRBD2,CASTSGGGTPTDTQYF,TGTGCCAGCACCTCTGGCGGGGGGACTCCCACAGATACGCAGTATTTT
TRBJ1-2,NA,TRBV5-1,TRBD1,CASSVALDRINYGYTF,TGCGCCAGCAGCGTCGCCTTGGACAGGATTAACTATGGCTACACCTTC
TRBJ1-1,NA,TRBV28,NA,CASSFDRYTEAFF,TGTGCCAGCAGTTTTGACAGGTACACTGAAGCTTTCTTT
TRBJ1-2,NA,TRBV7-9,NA,CASTLGYGYTF,TGTGCCAGCACCCTGGGCTATGGCTACACCTTC
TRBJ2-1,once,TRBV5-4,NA,CASSRRVNNEQFF,TGTGCCAGCAGCCGGCGGGTGAACAATGAGCAGTTCTTC
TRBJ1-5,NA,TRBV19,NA,CASSMGAARSNQPQHF,TGTGCCAGTAGTATGGGGGCGGCCCGTAGCAATCAGCCCCAGCATTTT
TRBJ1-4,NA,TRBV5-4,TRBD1,CASSRDREGEKLFF,TGTGCCAGCAGCCGAGACAGGGAGGGTGAAAAACTGTTTTTT
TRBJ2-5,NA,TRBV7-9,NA,CASDVLGGSAETQYF,TGTGCCAGCGACGTACTAGGAGGGTCGGCTGAGACCCAGTACTTC
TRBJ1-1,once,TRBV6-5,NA,CASSYSALTDTEAFF,TGTGCCAGCAGTTACTCTGCTTTGACGGACACTGAAGCTTTCTTT
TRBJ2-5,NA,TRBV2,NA,CASSEGGETQYF,TGTGCCAGCAGTGAGGGGGGCGAGACCCAGTACTTC
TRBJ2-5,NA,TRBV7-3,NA,CASSLTPGEETQYF,TGTGCCAGCAGCTTAACTCCGGGGGAAGAGACCCAGTACTTC
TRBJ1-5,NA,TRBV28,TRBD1,CASMQGGWDQPQHF,TGTGCCAGCATGCAGGGGGGGTGGGATCAGCCCCAGCATTTT
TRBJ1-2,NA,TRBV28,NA,CASSLNVRGSGYTF,TGTGCCAGCAGTTTGAATGTTCGGGGAAGTGGCTACACCTTC